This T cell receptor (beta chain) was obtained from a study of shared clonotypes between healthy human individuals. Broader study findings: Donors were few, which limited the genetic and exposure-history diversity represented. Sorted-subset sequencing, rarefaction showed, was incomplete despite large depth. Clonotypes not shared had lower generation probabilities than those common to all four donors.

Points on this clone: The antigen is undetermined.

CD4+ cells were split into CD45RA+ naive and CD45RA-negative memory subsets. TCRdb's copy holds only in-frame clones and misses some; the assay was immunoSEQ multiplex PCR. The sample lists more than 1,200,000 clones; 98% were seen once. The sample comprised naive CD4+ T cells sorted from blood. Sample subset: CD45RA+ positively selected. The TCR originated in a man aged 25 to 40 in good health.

The CDR3 DNA follows: TGTGCCAGCAGTTTAGTCTGGGGGAACACCGGGGAGCTGTTTTTT. It encodes CASSLVWGNTGELFF. V and J are TRBV28 and TRBJ2-2; unclear D gene. This CDR3 has 15 residues. Germline-derived CDR1 and CDR2 are MDHEN and SYDVKM. V gave up 2 bases and J gave up 1 base, with 8 bases separating them.